The rows below give T cell receptor beta chains drawn from one sample of a study of T cell responses to AZD1222 COVID-19 vaccine. Only in-frame clones appear in the TCRdb table, and some are missing; sequencing was by immunoSEQ multiplex PCR. This table holds 95,000 to 120,000 clones, roughly nine tenths found once. The sequenced sample was peripheral blood, obtained on day 0 of MenACWY control vaccination. These receptors all stem from an adult in good health. Both conserved end residues are part of each CDR3. A D gene is named only where the DNA matches it firmly. The size of a clone is reported for some rows only, either as once, few or many, or as a class for expanded clones.

D gene	V gene	clone size	J gene	CDR3 protein	CDR3 DNA
.	TRBV12-3/TRBV12-4	.	TRBJ2-2	CASTIINTGELFF	TGTGCCAGCACTATAATAAACACCGGGGAGCTGTTTTTT
.	TRBV6-1	.	TRBJ1-5	CASSDGVSGYFLQPQHF	TGTGCCAGCAGTGACGGAGTATCCGGGTATTTTCTCCAGCCCCAGCATTTT
.	TRBV3-1/TRBV3-2	.	TRBJ2-4	CASSSHCPIQRKNIQYF	TGTGCCAGCAGCAGCCATTGTCCCATTCAAAGAAAAAACATTCAGTACTTC
.	TRBV7-3	.	TRBJ2-3	CASSSQGGAQYF	TGTGCCAGCAGCTCCCAGGGGGGTGCGCAGTATTTT
.	TRBV30	.	TRBJ1-6	CAWSRVNSPLHF	TGTGCCTGGTCCAGGGTCAATTCACCCCTCCACTTT
.	TRBV4-2	.	TRBJ1-5	CASSQEFPPGMFNQPQHF	TGTGCCAGCAGCCAAGAGTTCCCGCCGGGGATGTTTAATCAGCCCCAGCATTTT
TRBD1	TRBV30	.	TRBJ2-7	CAWSNTGDEQYF	TGTGCCTGGAGTAACACAGGGGACGAGCAGTACTTC
TRBD1	TRBV6-5	few	TRBJ1-5	CASTYDREDQPQHF	TGTGCCAGCACTTACGACAGGGAGGATCAGCCCCAGCATTTT
TRBD2	TRBV7-3	.	TRBJ2-1	CASSFLAGDYNEQFF	TGTGCCAGCAGCTTCCTAGCGGGGGACTACAATGAGCAGTTCTTC
.	TRBV18	.	TRBJ2-7	CASSPGGSYEQYF	TGTGCCAGCTCACCCGGGGGCTCCTACGAGCAGTACTTC
.	TRBV28	.	TRBJ1-1	CASSLGSHTEAFF	TGTGCCAGCAGTTTAGGGAGTCACACTGAAGCTTTCTTT
.	TRBV19	.	TRBJ2-5	CASSIARGKETQYF	TGTGCCAGTAGTATAGCCCGGGGGAAGGAGACCCAGTACTTC
TRBD1	TRBV4-3	.	TRBJ2-1	CASSRHGQGPNEQFF	TGCGCCAGCAGCCGGCACGGACAGGGTCCCAATGAGCAGTTCTTC
.	TRBV15	.	TRBJ2-7	CATSRELDGAYEQYF	TGTGCCACCAGCAGAGAATTGGACGGAGCCTACGAGCAGTACTTC
.	TRBV7-2	.	TRBJ1-5	CASSLAPGPGSNQPQHF	TGTGCCAGCAGCTTAGCACCGGGCCCTGGGAGCAATCAGCCCCAGCATTTT
TRBD1	TRBV5-1	.	TRBJ2-5	CASSRGTGPQETQYF	TGCGCCAGCAGCCGAGGGACAGGGCCCCAAGAGACCCAGTACTTC
.	TRBV6-2/TRBV6-3	.	TRBJ2-2	CASSTSTRELFF	.